The entry below describes one T cell receptor beta chain. CDR3 length equals 18 residues. V shed 0 bases and J shed 2 bases, with 19 bases lying between them. Germline CDR1 LGHDT, CDR2 YNNKEL (reference sequence). The data stem from a study of blood T cell repertoires in COVID-19. The wider study: COVID-19 samples collected from the United States, Italy and Spain covered acute and convalescent phases. T cells, B-cell-depleted T cells, or PBMCs provided the cDNA or gDNA that served as material.

Authors' methods: Reference gene primer amplification yielded estimated nucleated cell counts. Method: immunoSEQ multiplex PCR; TCRdb's copy keeps in-frame clones and lacks some. V, J and clone size were drawn from that table, and D and trimming were deduced from the DNA. The sample has about 88,000 clones; over 90% are singletons. The sample consisted of peripheral blood. This chain joins TRBV3-1 (or the pseudogene TRBV3-2) and TRBJ1-1; D is undetermined. The TCR sequence derives from a man aged 55 to 70 with acute or convalescent COVID-19. CDR3 region: CASSQEGDWGGRNTEAFF. CDR3 DNA sequence: TGTGCCAGCAGCCAAGAAGGCGACTGGGGAGGTCGAAACACTGAAGCTTTCTTT.